This T cell receptor beta chain is drawn from a study of T cells in Graves' hyperthyroidism and ophthalmopathy. RNA transcripts provided the source from which TCR beta CDR3 regions were amplified. TCR CDR3 underwent first-round RT-PCR with the HTBI primer set. A single record per CDR3 protein comes from TCRdb applying MiXCR to the multiplex PCR reads. The sample carries about 130,000 distinct CDR3 sequences, approximately 20% recorded once. Trimming pared 5 bases from V and 2 bases from J, leaving 16 bases between. CDR1 is LNHDA and CDR2 is SQIVND in the germline V gene (reference sequence). This CDR3 has 15 residues.

Sequencing was carried out using blood. This TCR was sampled from a woman in her fifties or sixties with Graves' hyperthyroidism that later progressed to Graves' ophthalmopathy. The chain combines TRBV19 with TRBJ2-7, with D perhaps being TRBD1 or TRBD2 (5 bases each). The CDR3 reads CASSPPDGTTYEQYF. CDR3 in DNA: TGTGCCAGTAGTCCTCCCGACGGGACCACCTACGAGCAGTACTTC.